This T cell receptor beta chain came from a study of OX40 agonist ivuxolimab in advanced cancers. About this clone itself: What it recognizes is unknown.

Study-wide points: Also present in some nonresponders was a low level of normalized T-cell clonal expansion.

Clones were read by immunoSEQ multiplex PCR, and TCRdb kept only the in-frame ones, dropping some. The sample has approximately 66,000 clones; about 85% are singletons. The sample here was CD4+ or CD8+ T cells sorted from blood, taken in a trial of the OX40 agonist ivuxolimab. The TCR sequence derives from an adult with an advanced solid tumor such as melanoma, head and neck, liver or kidney cancer.

CDR3 nucleotide sequence: TGTGCCAGCAGCCCTACAGGGGGCACCTACAATGAGCAGTTCTTC. Its translation is CASSPTGGTYNEQFF. The chain carries TRBV7-9 and TRBJ2-1; 9 nucleotides match TRBD1. Germline values: CDR1 SEHNR, CDR2 FQNEAQ (reference sequence). V lost 5 bases, J lost 2 bases, and 4 bases stayed unmatched. CDR3 length: 15 amino acids.